This is a list of T cell receptor beta chains from one sample in a study of CD8 T cells in ankylosing spondylitis. TCRdb re-analysed the 5' RACE reads in MiXCR, keeping a single row per CDR3 protein. The data show roughly 100,000 distinct CDR3 sequences, around 24% seen once. Material: synovial fluid, either unsorted or a sorted T cell fraction (not recorded which). These receptors came from a male donor with ankylosing spondylitis. The CDR3 runs from the conserved cysteine through the conserved F or W. A D gene is named only where the DNA matches it firmly. Clone size is stated in some rows and not others, as once, few, many or a class when expanded.

clone size: many; CDR3 length: 13; D gene: -; V gene: TRBV12-3/TRBV12-4; J gene: TRBJ2-1; CDR3 DNA: TGTGCCAGCAGTTTATCTTACGACAATGAGCAGTTCTTC; CDR3 protein: CASSLSYDNEQFF
clone size: -; CDR3 length: 15; D gene: -; V gene: TRBV4-2; J gene: TRBJ1-6; CDR3 DNA: TGTGCCAGCAGCCAAGAGGAGGGGGGTAATTCACCCCTCCACTTT; CDR3 protein: CASSQEEGGNSPLHF
clone size: many; CDR3 length: 11; D gene: -; V gene: TRBV29-1; J gene: TRBJ2-3; CDR3 DNA: TGCAGCGTTGTAGAGGTGGATACGCAGTATTTT; CDR3 protein: CSVVEVDTQYF
clone size: few; CDR3 length: 11; D gene: -; V gene: TRBV5-1; J gene: TRBJ2-5; CDR3 DNA: TGCGCCAGCAGCCAGCAAGAGACCCAGTACTTC; CDR3 protein: CASSQQETQYF
clone size: once; CDR3 length: 16; D gene: -; V gene: TRBV6-5; J gene: TRBJ1-4; CDR3 DNA: TGTGCCAGCAGGTACTCGATGGTGAACCGTAATGAAAAACTGTTTTTT; CDR3 protein: CASRYSMVNRNEKLFF
clone size: many; CDR3 length: 12; D gene: -; V gene: TRBV4-1; J gene: TRBJ1-2; CDR3 DNA: TGCGCCAGCAGCCCGGACCGGTATGGCTACACCTTC; CDR3 protein: CASSPDRYGYTF
clone size: few; CDR3 length: 14; D gene: -; V gene: TRBV3-1; J gene: TRBJ1-3; CDR3 DNA: TGTGCCAGCAGCCAAGATCCGGGTGCAGGGACCATATATTTT; CDR3 protein: CASSQDPGAGTIYF
clone size: many; CDR3 length: 14; D gene: TRBD1; V gene: TRBV7-9; J gene: TRBJ1-1; CDR3 DNA: TGTGCCAGCAGCCTACGGGACAGGGTCACTGAAGCTTTCTTT; CDR3 protein: CASSLRDRVTEAFF
clone size: -; CDR3 length: 16; D gene: TRBD1; V gene: TRBV20-1; J gene: TRBJ1-2; CDR3 DNA: TGCAGTGCTCCGAAGGGCGGGACAGCTCCTAACTATGGCTACACCTTC; CDR3 protein: CSAPKGGTAPNYGYTF
clone size: -; CDR3 length: 17; D gene: -; V gene: TRBV5-1; J gene: TRBJ2-5; CDR3 DNA: TGCGCCAGCAGCTTGGGCCGAGGGACAAGGGAACAAGAGACCCAGTACTTC; CDR3 protein: CASSLGRGTREQETQYF
clone size: -; CDR3 length: 15; D gene: TRBD1; V gene: TRBV10-3; J gene: TRBJ2-1; CDR3 DNA: TGTGCCACGGGGAGAGGGGGCACCTCCTACAATGAGCAGTTCTTC; CDR3 protein: CATGRGGTSYNEQFF
clone size: few; CDR3 length: 14; D gene: TRBD2; V gene: TRBV12-3/TRBV12-4; J gene: TRBJ2-3; CDR3 DNA: TGTGCCAGCAGCCCGCTAGCGGTCACAGATACGCAGTATTTT; CDR3 protein: CASSPLAVTDTQYF
clone size: few; CDR3 length: 15; D gene: TRBD2; V gene: TRBV10-1; J gene: TRBJ2-1; CDR3 DNA: TGCGCCAGCAGTGAAAGGGTTAGCGGGATAAATGAGCAGTTCTTC; CDR3 protein: CASSERVSGINEQFF
clone size: few; CDR3 length: 13; D gene: -; V gene: TRBV12-3/TRBV12-4; J gene: TRBJ1-2; CDR3 DNA: TGTGCCAGCAGTTGGGCCGAAAACTATGGCTACACCTTC; CDR3 protein: CASSWAENYGYTF
clone size: -; CDR3 length: 14; D gene: -; V gene: TRBV6-1; J gene: TRBJ2-2; CDR3 DNA: TGTGCCAGCAGACAAGAAGGGTACAGCGGGGAGCTGTTTTTT; CDR3 protein: CASRQEGYSGELFF
clone size: -; CDR3 length: 15; D gene: TRBD2; V gene: TRBV7-2; J gene: TRBJ2-1; CDR3 DNA: TGTGCCAGCAGCCTCCCTAGCGGAGCTTACAATGAGCAGTTCTTC; CDR3 protein: CASSLPSGAYNEQFF